One and the same sample provided the 6 T cell receptor beta chains below, sequenced in a study of early T cells in non-severe SARS-CoV-2 infection. TCRdb reprocessed the 5' RACE reads via MiXCR and lists one record per CDR3 protein. The sample shows about 60,000 distinct CDR3 sequences, roughly 12% of them seen only once. The sequenced sample consisted of whole blood. Receptors originate from an adult who was a healthcare worker with PCR-confirmed SARS-CoV-2 infection or an uninfected control (not recorded which).

This clonotype was counted many times. The V gene is TRBV20-1, the J gene TRBJ2-1; TRBD2 matches at 7 bases. Trimming at V came to 1 base and at J to 10 bases, leaving 13 bases not matched to a gene. This CDR3 contains 15 residues. The germline gives CDR1 DFQATT, CDR2 SNEGSKA (reference sequence). The CDR3 sequence: CSARGWEGADWEQFF. CDR3 nucleotide sequence: TGCAGTGCTAGAGGATGGGAGGGAGCGGATTGGGAGCAGTTCTTC.

V usage is TRBV20-1 and J usage is TRBJ2-7, with D hard to call. Germline CDR1 DFQATT, CDR2 SNEGSKA (reference sequence). The CDR3 is made up of 11 amino acids. Between the trimmed V and J ends, which lost 5 bases and 7 bases, there was a span of 12 bases. CDR3: CSAGVVGEQYF. CDR3 sequence (DNA): TGCAGTGCTGGGGTCGTTGGTGAGCAGTACTTC.

This clonotype was seen ten or more times. The DNA for the CDR3 is TGTGCCAGCAGCCCGCGGTCCGATGAGCAGTTCTTC. It specifies CASSPRSDEQFF. The chain employs TRBV7-9 and TRBJ2-1, with D unclear. CDR3 length: 12 amino acids. Germline CDR1 is SEHNR and CDR2 is FQNEAQ (reference sequence). Trimming removed 5 bases at V and 8 bases at J, with 10 bases between.

The table lists this clonotype with many counts. The chain combines TRBV20-1 with TRBJ1-1, with D possibly matching TRBD1 (5 bases). CDR3 size: 16 residues. Trimming left V 1 base short and J 1 base short, with 16 bases between. Germline lookup yields CDR1 DFQATT and CDR2 SNEGSKA (reference sequence). This chain's CDR3 is CSARGWGPGPNTEAFF. For the CDR3, the DNA is TGCAGTGCTAGAGGGTGGGGCCCAGGGCCGAACACTGAAGCTTTCTTT.

The chain joins TRBV6-6 to TRBJ2-7; 9 bases are shared with TRBD2. CDR1 MNHNY and CDR2 SVGAGI come from the germline V gene (reference sequence). V was clipped by 5 bases and J by 6 bases; unmatched bases: 11. The CDR3 covers 15 residues. This chain's CDR3 is CASSGFGGGAREQYF. In DNA form, the CDR3 reads TGTGCCAGCAGTGGGTTTGGCGGGGGGGCCCGCGAGCAGTACTTC.

This clonotype was detected a few times. The gene calls are TRBV5-6 and TRBJ2-3; 12 bases are a match to TRBD1. After removal of 4 bases from V and 6 bases from J, the junction contained 6 bases not matched to a gene. The V gene's germline CDR1 is SGHDT and CDR2 YYEEEE. The CDR3 loop spans 15 amino acids. For the CDR3, the DNA is TGTGCCAGCAGCACCGGGACAGGGGGCCGGGATACGCAGTATTTT. This sequence encodes CASSTGTGGRDTQYF. Supplemented by reference TRBV5-6 and TRBJ2-3, the full variable domain reads DAGVTQSPTHLIKTRGQQVTLRCSPKSGHDTVSWYQQALGQGPQFIFQYYEEEERQRGNFPDRFSGHQFPNYSSELNVNALLLGDSALYLCASSTGTGGRDTQYFGPGTRLTVL.